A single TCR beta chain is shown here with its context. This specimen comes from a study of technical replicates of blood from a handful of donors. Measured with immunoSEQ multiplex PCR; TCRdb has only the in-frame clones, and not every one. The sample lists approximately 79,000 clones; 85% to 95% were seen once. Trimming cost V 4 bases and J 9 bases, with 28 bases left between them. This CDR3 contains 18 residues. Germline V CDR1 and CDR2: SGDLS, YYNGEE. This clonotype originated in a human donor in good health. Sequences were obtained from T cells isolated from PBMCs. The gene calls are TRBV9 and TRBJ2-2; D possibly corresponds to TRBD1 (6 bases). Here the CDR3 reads CASSPTPRLRTELWELFF. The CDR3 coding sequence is TGTGCCAGCAGCCCAACACCGAGACTAAGGACAGAACTCTGGGAGCTGTTTTTT.